The TCR beta chain described here comes from a study of OX40 agonist ivuxolimab in advanced cancers. Study-level points and caveats: Specificity for antigen went undetermined in the expanded peripheral T cells.

V lost 6 bases and J lost 0, with 12 bases in between. This CDR3 contains 15 residues. Germline-derived CDR1 and CDR2 are KGHSH and LQKENI. Using immunoSEQ multiplex PCR, the repertoire was profiled, and TCRdb retains in-frame clones only, with some absent. The table lists fewer than 70,000 clones, approximately 87% of them singletons. Concerning this clone itself: Its cognate antigen is unknown.

The chain employs TRBV18 and TRBJ2-1, with D maybe TRBD1 (6 bases). This sample comprised CD4+ or CD8+ T cells sorted from blood, obtained in a trial of the OX40 agonist ivuxolimab. The clonotype comes from an adult with an advanced solid tumor such as melanoma, head and neck, liver or kidney cancer. The CDR3 DNA sequence: TGTGCCAGCTCCTCGACAGGCCGCTCCTACAATGAGCAGTTCTTC. Translation: CASSSTGRSYNEQFF.